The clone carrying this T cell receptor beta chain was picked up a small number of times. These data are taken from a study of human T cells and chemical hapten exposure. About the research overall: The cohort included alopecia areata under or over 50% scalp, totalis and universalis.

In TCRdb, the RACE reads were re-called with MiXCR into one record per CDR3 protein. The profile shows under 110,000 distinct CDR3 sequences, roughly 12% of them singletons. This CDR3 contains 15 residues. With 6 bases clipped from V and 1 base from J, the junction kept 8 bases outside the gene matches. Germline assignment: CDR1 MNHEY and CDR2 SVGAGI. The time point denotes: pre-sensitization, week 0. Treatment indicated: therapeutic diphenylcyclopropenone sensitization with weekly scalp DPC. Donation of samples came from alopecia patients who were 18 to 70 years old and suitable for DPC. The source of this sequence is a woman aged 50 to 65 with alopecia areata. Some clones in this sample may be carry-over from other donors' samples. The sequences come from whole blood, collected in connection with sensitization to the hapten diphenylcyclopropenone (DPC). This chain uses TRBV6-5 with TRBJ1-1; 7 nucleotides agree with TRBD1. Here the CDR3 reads CASRRDDRANTEAFF. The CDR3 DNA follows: TGTGCCAGCAGGAGAGATGACAGGGCGAACACTGAAGCTTTCTTT.